These 28 T cell receptor beta chains were sequenced from one sample in a study of blood T cell repertoires in COVID-19. The repertoire was sequenced with immunoSEQ multiplex PCR; TCRdb's copy has only in-frame clones and lacks some. The sample has about 75,000 clones; 79% are singletons. Input material: peripheral blood. The receptors come from a woman of 80 years or more with active or convalescent COVID-19.

The gene calls are TRBV27 and TRBJ2-7, with D possibly being TRBD1 (6 bases). This CDR3 spans 13 amino acids. CDR1 MNHEY and CDR2 SMNVEV come from the germline V gene (reference sequence). V dropped 4 bases and J dropped 4 bases, with 11 bases sitting between them. The CDR3 DNA is TGTGCCAGCAGTTGGGGGCCACTGTACGAGCAGTACTTC. Amino acid sequence: CASSWGPLYEQYF.

The chain recombines TRBV19 with TRBJ1-1; weak D call: TRBD1 (5 bases). The V end was cut by 9 bases, the J end by 1 base, with 12 bases between. This CDR3 region has 13 residues. Germline V lookup: CDR1 LNHDA, CDR2 SQIVND (reference sequence). The CDR3 region is CASQEGANTEAFF. The CDR3 coding sequence is TGTGCCAGCCAAGAAGGGGCGAACACTGAAGCTTTCTTT.

This chain connects TRBV18 to TRBJ2-5; 15 nucleotides line up with TRBD2. CDR3 length: 17 residues. In germline, CDR1 is KGHSH, CDR2 LQKENI. After removal of 2 bases from V and 4 bases from J, the junction contained 5 bases not matched to a gene. This CDR3 is CASSPSLGLAGGETQYF. The CDR3 DNA is TGTGCCAGCTCACCATCGTTGGGACTAGCGGGAGGAGAGACCCAGTACTTC.

V is TRBV3-1 (or the pseudogene TRBV3-2) and J is TRBJ1-2; D perhaps matches TRBD1 (5 bases). The germline CDR1 and CDR2 sequences are LGHDT and YNNKEL (reference sequence). The CDR3 runs 17 residues. The V end lost 1 base, the J end lost 4 bases, and 19 bases lay between the germline ends. The CDR3 DNA reads TGTGCCAGCAGCCAAGGAAGCGGGAGGGGCGAATTCTATGGCTACACCTTC. It encodes CASSQGSGRGEFYGYTF.

This sequence joins TRBV11-3 and TRBJ2-7; 7 nucleotides agree with TRBD2. With V trimmed by 0 bases and J by 0 bases, 2 bases remained unmatched. CDR1 is SGHNT and CDR2 is YENEEA in the germline V gene. CDR3 length: 15 amino acids. CDR3 protein: CASSLEAGSSYEQYF. The CDR3 nucleotides are TGTGCCAGCAGCTTAGAAGCGGGGAGCTCCTACGAGCAGTACTTC.

The gene calls are TRBV24-1 and TRBJ2-7; D perhaps matches TRBD1 (5 bases). CDR1 and CDR2 (germline): KGHDR, SFDVKD. The V end lost 2 bases, the J end lost 4 bases, and 8 bases lay between the germline ends. CDR3 length: 13 residues. CDR3 coding DNA: TGTGCCACCAGTGATTCCCAGGGATACGAGCAGTACTTC. Translating it yields CATSDSQGYEQYF.

This clone was recorded only once. This chain joins TRBV7-9 and TRBJ2-3; 9 positions match TRBD2. The length of the CDR3 is 16 residues. The germline gives CDR1 SEHNR, CDR2 FQNEAQ (reference sequence). V was pared by 1 base and J by 5 bases, with 7 bases of the junction left unmatched. CDR3 DNA: TGTGCCAGCAGCTTAGGTGCGGGGGGGCCGGGAGATACGCAGTATTTT. This sequence encodes CASSLGAGGPGDTQYF.

This sequence joins TRBV27 and TRBJ2-7; 7 bases line up with TRBD1. Germline V lookup: CDR1 MNHEY, CDR2 SMNVEV (reference sequence). Trimming took 5 bases from V and 2 from J; bases not matched to a gene: 9. CDR3 length: 15 amino acids. The CDR3 sequence is CASSRDDRETYEQYF. CDR3 nucleotides: TGTGCCAGCAGTAGAGATGACAGGGAAACCTACGAGCAGTACTTC.

The chain combines TRBV3-1 (or the pseudogene TRBV3-2) with TRBJ2-2; D remains unclear. Germline lookup yields CDR1 LGHDT and CDR2 YNNKEL (reference sequence). The CDR3 is 12 amino acids. Between the trimmed V and J ends, which lost 4 bases and 4 bases, there was a span of 4 bases. This chain's CDR3 is CASSLLTGELFF. Written as DNA, the CDR3 is TGTGCCAGCAGCCTACTCACCGGGGAGCTGTTTTTT.

The chain recombines TRBV10-2 with TRBJ1-2; D call uncertain. V lost 5 bases and J lost 4, with 14 bases in between. CDR3 length equals 14 residues. Germline values: CDR1 WSHSY, CDR2 SAAADI. The CDR3 DNA follows: TGCGCCAGCAGTCCCCTTGGGTCGGGCTATGGCTACACCTTC. Translated: CASSPLGSGYGYTF.

V is TRBV7-2 and J is TRBJ2-2, with TRBD2 identical over 12 bases. Looked up from germline, CDR1 is SGHTA and CDR2 is FQGNSA. This CDR3 has 17 residues. J lost 6 bases, V lost 2 bases, and 7 bases had no gene match. CDR3 sequence: CASSLPLAGGRPGELFF. The CDR3, as DNA: TGTGCCAGCAGCTTACCCCTAGCGGGGGGGCGTCCCGGGGAGCTGTTTTTT. The variable domain in full, with the rest retrieved from reference TRBV7-2 and TRBJ2-2, is GAGVSQSPSNKVTEKGKDVELRCDPISGHTALYWYRQSLGQGLEFLIYFQGNSAPDKSGLPSDRFSAERTGGSVSTLTIQRTQQEDSAVYLCASSLPLAGGRPGELFFGEGSRLTVL.

This chain uses TRBV7-9 with TRBJ2-1, with 8 bases matching TRBD2. This CDR3 comprises 17 residues. Germline loops: CDR1 SEHNR, CDR2 FQNEAQ (reference sequence). The V and J ends lost 5 bases and 0 bases, in that order; junction bases with no gene match: 9. The chain's CDR3 is CASSKMTSAYSYNEQFF. The CDR3, as DNA: TGTGCCAGCAGCAAAATGACTAGCGCTTACTCCTACAATGAGCAGTTCTTC.

V usage is TRBV28 and J usage is TRBJ1-3; tentatively, D is TRBD1 (5 bases). The CDR3 length is 14 residues. The V gene's germline CDR1 is MDHEN and CDR2 SYDVKM. V shed 7 bases and J shed 4 bases, with 14 bases lying between them. CDR3 DNA: TGTGCCAGCACTCCTCCGGGACTGGGAAACACCATATATTTT. This sequence encodes CASTPPGLGNTIYF.

The chain recombines TRBV15 with TRBJ2-5; 9 bases line up with TRBD1. CDR1 is LNHNV and CDR2 is YYDKDF in the germline V gene (reference sequence). V trimming: 9 bases; J trimming: 2 bases; junction bases outside the gene matches: 1. This CDR3 contains 12 residues. CDR3 protein: CATGTGQETQYF. The CDR3 DNA reads as TGTGCCACAGGGACAGGGCAAGAGACCCAGTACTTC.

CDR3 DNA: TGTGCCAGCAGCTCCCGACAGGGTAACGCCGTAAAACTGTTTTTT. Translated, it gives CASSSRQGNAVKLFF. V is TRBV11-2 and J is TRBJ1-4, with TRBD1 identical over 7 bases. The V gene's germline CDR1 is SGHAT and CDR2 FQNNGV. The length of the CDR3 is 15 residues. Trimming at V came to 4 bases and at J to 10 bases, leaving 12 bases not matched to a gene. The full variable domain, rest sourced from reference TRBV11-2 and TRBJ1-4, is EAGVAQSPRYKIIEKRQSVAFWCNPISGHATLYWYQQILGQGPKLLIQFQNNGVVDDSQLPKDRFSAERLKGVDSTLKIQPAKLEDSAVYLCASSSRQGNAVKLFFGSGTQLSVL.

The chain employs TRBV4-3 and TRBJ1-1; D is unclear. Trimming took 5 bases from V and 6 from J, leaving 19 bases between them. The CDR3 has 15 residues. The germline V gene encodes CDR1 LGHNA and CDR2 YSLEER. The CDR3 nucleotides are TGCGCCAGCAGCGATGCTTTGCGGGTAACTGCTGAAGCTTTCTTT. Its protein product is CASSDALRVTAEAFF.

This clone has just a few counts. The genes are TRBV27 and TRBJ2-1; TRBD1 matches at 7 bases. The CDR3 has 14 residues. Germline V gives CDR1 MNHEY, CDR2 SMNVEV (reference sequence). The J segment lost 15 bases and the V segment lost 6 bases, leaving 17 bases of the junction unmatched. CDR3 DNA: TGTGCCAGCAGCGGCAACCTCGACAGGGAAAGGACGTTCTTC. Its protein is CASSGNLDRERTFF.

The chain carries TRBV2 and TRBJ1-1; D is ambiguous. The CDR3 contains 15 residues. V lost 3 bases and J lost 4, with 15 bases in between. The germline V gene has CDR1 SNHLY and CDR2 FYNNEI. As DNA, the CDR3 is TGTGCCAGCAGTGATCCGAAGCGGCCGAGCACTGAAGCTTTCTTT. As protein: CASSDPKRPSTEAFF.

This clone came up once. The chain employs TRBV5-1 and TRBJ2-4; D is perhaps TRBD1 (6 bases). The CDR3 has 13 residues. The germline gives CDR1 SGHRS, CDR2 YFSETQ. The V gene lost 3 bases and the J gene lost 8 bases, with 12 bases spanning the gap. CDR3: CASSSPGEDIQYF. CDR3 nucleotides: TGCGCCAGCAGCTCACCAGGGGAAGACATTCAGTACTTC.

This clone has only a few counts. The chain couples TRBV5-1 to TRBJ2-7; D not certain. V shed 4 bases and J shed 3 bases, with 8 bases lying between them. This CDR3 is built from 12 residues. Germline V gene sequence: CDR1 SGHRS, CDR2 YFSETQ. CDR3 sequence reads: CASSNSGYEQYF. CDR3 in DNA: TGCGCCAGCAGCAACAGTGGCTACGAGCAGTACTTC.

J is TRBJ1-5 and V is TRBV5-5; D is unclear. The CDR3 has 15 residues. Between the trimmed V and J ends, which lost 3 bases and 0 bases, there was a span of 10 bases. CDR1 is SGHKS, CDR2 YYEKEE, per germline (reference sequence). This CDR3 reads CASSSNSYSNQPQHF. CDR3 nucleotides: TGTGCCAGCAGCTCCAACAGCTATAGCAATCAGCCCCAGCATTTT.

The chain recombines TRBV6-5 with TRBJ1-6; D is uncertain. The CDR3 contains 13 residues. Germline-derived CDR1 and CDR2 are MNHEY and SVGAGI. Trimming shortened V by 0 bases and J by 14 bases, and 11 bases separated the two germline ends. The chain's CDR3 is CASSYSLLAALHF. As DNA, the CDR3 is TGTGCCAGCAGTTACTCCCTGCTGGCCGCCCTCCACTTT.

This chain links TRBV5-1 with TRBJ2-1, with 9 bases lining up with TRBD2. Germline V CDR1 and CDR2: SGHRS, YFSETQ. The CDR3 runs to 17 residues. Losses at the gene ends were 0 bases for V and 3 bases for J; bases not matched to a gene: 7. As DNA, the CDR3 is TGCGCCAGCAGCTTGGTCAGTAGCGGGAGCTTCTACAATGAGCAGTTCTTC. It encodes CASSLVSSGSFYNEQFF.

The chain couples TRBV7-6 to TRBJ1-3; D remains ambiguous. The ends were cut back, 0 bases at V and 0 bases at J, with 6 bases in the middle. This CDR3 is built from 15 residues. Germline V gene data show CDR1 as SGHVS and CDR2 as FNYEAQ. CDR3 coding DNA: TGTGCCAGCAGCTTAGCATCGGTCTCTGGAAACACCATATATTTT. It yields the protein CASSLASVSGNTIYF. Based on the CDR3 plus reference TRBV7-6 and TRBJ1-3, the full variable domain is GAGVSQSPRYKVTKRGQDVALRCDPISGHVSLYWYRQALGQGPEFLTYFNYEAQQDKSGLPNDRFSAERPEGSISTLTIQRTEQRDSAMYRCASSLASVSGNTIYFGEGSWLTVV.

The CDR3 sequence is CASSGGLNTEAFF. The CDR3 coding sequence is TGTGCCAGCAGTGGGGGCCTGAACACTGAAGCTTTCTTT. The chain combines TRBV7-9 with TRBJ1-1, with D possibly TRBD1 on 6 matching bases. The V and J ends lost 6 bases and 0 bases respectively, with 8 bases between them. Germline V gives CDR1 SEHNR, CDR2 FQNEAQ (reference sequence). The CDR3 has 13 amino acids.

The V gene is TRBV7-2, the J gene TRBJ2-4; D is perhaps TRBD1 (6 bases). Trimming removed 2 bases from V and 6 bases from J, with 20 bases in between. There are 17 residues in the CDR3. The germline V gene encodes CDR1 SGHTA and CDR2 FQGNSA. Here the CDR3 reads CASSLTGTPNRGNIQYF. In DNA, the CDR3 is TGTGCCAGCAGCTTAACGGGGACACCCAATCGGGGAAACATTCAGTACTTC.

The chain is built from TRBV2 and TRBJ1-1; D is unclear. Looked up from germline, CDR1 is SNHLY and CDR2 is FYNNEI. This CDR3 has 13 residues. V gave up 2 bases and J gave up 1 base, with 5 bases separating them. The CDR3 sequence is CASSESRNTEAFF. The CDR3 region has the DNA TGTGCCAGCAGTGAATCCCGGAACACTGAAGCTTTCTTT.

The chain joins TRBV28 to TRBJ2-5; possible D gene TRBD2, 5 bases. The germline gives CDR1 MDHEN, CDR2 SYDVKM. With 6 bases removed from V and 4 bases from J, the gap between germline ends came to 9 bases. This CDR3 spans 12 amino acids. CDR3 coding DNA: TGTGCCAGCAGCGGACTGATAGAGACCCAGTACTTC. It is translated as CASSGLIETQYF.